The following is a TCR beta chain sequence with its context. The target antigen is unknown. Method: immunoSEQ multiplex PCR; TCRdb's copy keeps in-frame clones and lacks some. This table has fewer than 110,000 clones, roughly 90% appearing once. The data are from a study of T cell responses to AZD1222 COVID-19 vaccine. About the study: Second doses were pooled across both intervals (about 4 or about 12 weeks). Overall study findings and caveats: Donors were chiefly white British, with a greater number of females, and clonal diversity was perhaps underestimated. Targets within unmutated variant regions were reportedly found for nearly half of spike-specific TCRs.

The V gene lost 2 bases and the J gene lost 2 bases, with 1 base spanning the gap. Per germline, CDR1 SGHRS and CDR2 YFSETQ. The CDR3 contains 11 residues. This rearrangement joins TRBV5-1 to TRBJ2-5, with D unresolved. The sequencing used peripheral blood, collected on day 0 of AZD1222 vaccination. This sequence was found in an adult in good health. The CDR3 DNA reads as TGCGCCAGCAGCTTTCAAGAGACCCAGTACTTC. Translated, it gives CASSFQETQYF.